One T cell receptor (beta chain) is described in this entry. Each CDR3 protein is one row after TCRdb ran MiXCR on the 5' RACE reads. The table shows about 40,000 distinct CDR3 sequences, with about a fifth occurring only once. The sorted Tregs were CD4+CD25+CD127-/low cells. Germline CDR1 is SNHLY and CDR2 is FYNNEI. The CDR3 is made up of 16 amino acids. V was pared by 2 bases and J by 10 bases, with 10 bases of the junction left unmatched. The receptor's source is a female donor with breast cancer. The sequenced sample was Tregs sorted from a lymph node. The chain employs TRBV2 and TRBJ1-6, with 8 positions matching TRBD1. CDR3 bases: TGTGCCAGCAGTGAAAGGAGGACAGGGAATGGGTCACCCCTCCACTTT. This encodes CASSERRTGNGSPLHF. Based on the CDR3 plus reference TRBV2 and TRBJ1-6, the full variable domain is EPEVTQTPSHQVTQMGQEVILRCVPISNHLYFYWYRQILGQKVEFLVSFYNNEISEKSEIFDDQFSVERPDGSNFTLKIRSTKLEDSAMYFCASSERRTGNGSPLHFGNGTRLTVT.